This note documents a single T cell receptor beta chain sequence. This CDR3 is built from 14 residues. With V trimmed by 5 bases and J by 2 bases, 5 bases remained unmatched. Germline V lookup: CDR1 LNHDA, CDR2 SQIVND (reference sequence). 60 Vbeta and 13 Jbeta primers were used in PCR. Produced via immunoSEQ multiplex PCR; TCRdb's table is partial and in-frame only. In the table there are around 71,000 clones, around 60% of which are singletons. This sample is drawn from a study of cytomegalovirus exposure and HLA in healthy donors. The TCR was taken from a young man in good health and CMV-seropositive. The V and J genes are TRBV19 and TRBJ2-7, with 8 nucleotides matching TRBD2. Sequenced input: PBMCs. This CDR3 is CASSAYGGAYEQYF. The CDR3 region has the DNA TGTGCCAGTAGTGCCTACGGGGGGGCCTACGAGCAGTACTTC.